The T cell receptor (beta chain) described here comes from a study of shared clonotypes between healthy human individuals (dated by TCRdb to 2018 to 2020). For the wider study: A few men and a couple of women, aged 18 to 49 years, made up the cohort. To estimate repertoire size and how much clonotypes are shared between individuals, the study performed deep sequencing of blood TCR repertoires from about 5 healthy adults. Different laboratories and diverse techniques were used to prepare libraries and sequence TCR repertoires, to increase sequencing depth and limit assay-specific biases. Leukapheresis yielded between about 0.85 and 10 billion PBMCs per donor. Points the paper makes about the study in general: The genetic and exposure-history diversity represented was limited by the small number of donors. Only blood was sampled, and tissue TCR repertoires likely differ from those in blood. Pairwise subsampling led to the expectation that sequencing depth would affect the degree of clonotype sharing among donors.

Comment on this clone: The antigen it recognizes is unknown. Base qualities are not at hand, and no much larger clone is one base apart.

Using the deep immunoSEQ assay, TCR CDR3 regions were amplified from genomic DNA by multiplex PCR. Genomic DNA extracted from each cell subset was distributed evenly over all wells of several immunoSEQ 96-well plates, and each plate served as one replicate. For unsorted PBMC, each replicate PCR was loaded with 300 ng genomic DNA, equivalent to about 30,000 T cell genomes. Genomic DNA from unsorted PBMC was sequenced over ten immunoSEQ deep assay plates. Purified libraries were measured with a Qubit 3.0 fluorometer, size-checked on a Bioanalyzer 2100, and measured again with the KAPA Library Quantification kit. Every immunoSEQ 96-well plate was sequenced on a separate single-read 150-cycle Illumina NextSeq 550 flow cell. The source study handled its data this way. Because the immunoSEQ output held only junctional sequences and lacked quality scores, the filtering could not match the filtering applied to full-length reads. Sequences were annotated with PyIR, a Python wrapper for IgBLAST v1.9, using IMGT germline references to assign V/J genes and CDR3. Reads were filtered out if the reads had weak V/J assignments (E-value above 1e-6), no CDR3, stop codons, out-of-frame junctions, or ambiguous translated residues. V3J clonotypes were defined as sequences sharing the same inferred V gene, J gene, and CDR3 amino acid sequence. Percentage overlap between repertoires was computed as shared unique clonotypes divided by the size of the smaller repertoire. Richness of each repertoire was evaluated using RTK rarefaction, the Chao1 estimator, and Recon v2.1 estimates of unobserved clonotypes. In TCRdb, the immuneACCESS table is reduced to in-frame sequences with V and J assigned. These tables do not hold every clone; where another copy was compared, an unresolved V gene accounts for under half, and the others remain unexplained. V and J calls and clone size are given by that table; D and trimming were obtained from the DNA. Present in this sample are some 530,000 clones, around 85% of which were seen just once. Clones ranked in the top ten supply roughly 12% of the sample.

Healthy HIV-negative adults with no recently reported acute infections or vaccinations were included as donors. Only Caucasian adults living in Nashville, Tennessee, USA were represented among the donors. For unsorted samples, approximately 84 million PBMCs were counted, and genomic DNA was extracted using the QIAamp DNA Blood Mini kit. Blood was collected by leukapheresis, and PBMCs were isolated by Ficoll-Histopaque density gradient centrifugation and then cryopreserved in liquid nitrogen vapor phase. The CDR3 covers 11 residues, taking in both the cysteine and the phenylalanine. Only CDR3 DNA is held: 33 bases, read in frame from base 1. The germline V gene encodes CDR1 SQVTM and CDR2 ANQGSEA.

The specimen was PBMCs. This clonotype was sampled from a woman in her forties in good health. Some clones in this sample may be carry-over from other donors' samples. The rearranged chain carries TRBV29-1 and TRBJ1-1, with the D gene not clear enough to name. The CDR3 has the sequence CSALDSREAFF. At the DNA level, the sequence is TGCAGTGCACTGGATAGCCGTGAAGCTTTCTTT.